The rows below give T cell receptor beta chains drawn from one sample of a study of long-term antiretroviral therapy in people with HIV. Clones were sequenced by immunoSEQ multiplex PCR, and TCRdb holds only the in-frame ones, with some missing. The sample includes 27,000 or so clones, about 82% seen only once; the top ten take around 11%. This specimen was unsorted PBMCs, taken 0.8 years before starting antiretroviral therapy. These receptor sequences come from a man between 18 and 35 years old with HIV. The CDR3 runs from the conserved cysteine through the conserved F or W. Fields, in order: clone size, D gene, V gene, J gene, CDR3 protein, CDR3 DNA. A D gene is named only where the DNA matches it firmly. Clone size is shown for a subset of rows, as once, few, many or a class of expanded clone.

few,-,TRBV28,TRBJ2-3,CASSVLGTSTDTQYF,TGTGCCAGCAGTGTACTTGGGACCAGCACAGATACGCAGTATTTT
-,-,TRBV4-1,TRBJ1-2,CASSGWYGYTF,TGCGCCAGCAGCGGTTGGTATGGCTACACCTTC
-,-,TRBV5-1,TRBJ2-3,CASSLSPSSTDTQYF,TGCGCCAGCAGCTTATCTCCCAGCAGCACAGATACGCAGTATTTT
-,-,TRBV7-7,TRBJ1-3,CASSPGSSGNTIYF,TGTGCTAGCAGCCCAGGGTCCTCTGGAAACACCATATATTTT
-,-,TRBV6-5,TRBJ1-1,CASSYFDTRSEAFF,TGTGCCAGCAGTTACTTTGACACACGCTCTGAAGCTTTCTTT
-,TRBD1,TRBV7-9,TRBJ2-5,CASSLATGALETQYF,TGTGCCAGCAGCTTAGCGACAGGGGCGTTAGAGACCCAGTACTTC
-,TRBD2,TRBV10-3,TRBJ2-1,CAIRIRTSGIEQFF,TGTGCCATCAGAATCCGGACTAGCGGGATTGAGCAGTTCTTC
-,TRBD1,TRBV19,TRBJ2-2,CASSMTGSDTGELFF,TGTGCCAGTAGTATGACAGGGTCGGACACCGGGGAGCTGTTTTTT
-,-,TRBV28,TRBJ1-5,CASSPSKPQHF,TGTGCCAGCAGCCCAAGCAAGCCCCAGCATTTT
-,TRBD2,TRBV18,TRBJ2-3,CASSPTERGSTDTQYF,TGTGCCAGCTCACCGACAGAGCGGGGGAGCACAGATACGCAGTATTTT
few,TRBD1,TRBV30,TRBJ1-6,CAWSVLDRVDSPLHF,TGTGCCTGGAGTGTACTGGACAGGGTCGATTCACCCCTCCACTTT
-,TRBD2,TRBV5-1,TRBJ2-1,CASSLAAGGIDEQFF,TGCGCCAGCAGCTTGGCGGCGGGAGGTATCGATGAGCAGTTCTTC
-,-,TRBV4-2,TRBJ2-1,CASSQDPGVAGLEDNEQFF,TGTGCCAGCAGCCAAGATCCGGGCGTTGCTGGATTAGAGGACAATGAGCAGTTCTTC
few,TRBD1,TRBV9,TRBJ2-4,CASSEGTGLAKNIQYF,TGTGCCAGCAGCGAGGGGACAGGGTTAGCCAAAAACATTCAGTACTTC
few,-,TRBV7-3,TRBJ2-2,CASSLGGRTGELFF,TGTGCCAGCAGCTTAGGGGGGCGAACCGGGGAGCTGTTTTTT
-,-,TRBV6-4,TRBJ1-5,CASSDRGGQPQHF,TGTGCCAGCAGTGACAGGGGAGGGCAGCCCCAGCATTTT
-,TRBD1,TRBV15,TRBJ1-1,CATSIGTVHTEAFF,TGTGCCACCAGCATAGGGACAGTCCACACTGAAGCTTTCTTT
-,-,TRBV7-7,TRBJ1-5,CASSLDFNQPQHF,TGTGCTAGCAGCTTAGACTTCAATCAGCCCCAGCATTTT
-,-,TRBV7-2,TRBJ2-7,CASSSSWAAHEQYF,TGTGCCAGCAGCTCCAGCTGGGCGGCCCACGAGCAGTACTTC
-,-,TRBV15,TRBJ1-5,CATSHGGVSNQPQHF,TGTGCCACCAGTCACGGTGGTGTAAGCAATCAGCCCCAGCATTTT
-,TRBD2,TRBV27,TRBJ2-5,CASSLTPPSGRPQETQYF,TGTGCCAGCAGTTTAACTCCCCCTAGCGGGAGGCCTCAAGAGACCCAGTACTTC
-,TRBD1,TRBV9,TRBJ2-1,CASSLGQVSYNEQFF,TGTGCCAGCAGCTTGGGACAGGTATCCTACAATGAGCAGTTCTTC
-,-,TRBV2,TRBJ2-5,CASTGDQETQYF,TGTGCCAGCACGGGAGACCAAGAGACCCAGTACTTC
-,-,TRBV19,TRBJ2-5,CASSMNEGLEGQETQYF,TGTGCCAGTAGTATGAACGAGGGGCTCGAAGGCCAAGAGACCCAGTACTTC
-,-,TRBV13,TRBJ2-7,CASSAPPGPGRYEQYF,TGTGCCAGCAGCGCCCCCCCGGGGCCTGGGAGGTACGAGCAGTACTTC
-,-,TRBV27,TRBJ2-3,CASSSALVYAADTQYF,TGTGCCAGCAGTTCAGCGCTAGTCTATGCAGCAGATACGCAGTATTTT
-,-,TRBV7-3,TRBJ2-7,CASSQTPTYEQYF,TGTGCCAGCAGCCAGACCCCAACCTACGAGCAGTACTTC
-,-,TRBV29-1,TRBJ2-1,CSVDNLVLGQFF,TGCAGCGTTGATAATTTGGTGTTAGGCCAGTTCTTC
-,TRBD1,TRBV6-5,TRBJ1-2,CASTHTDREDYTF,TGTGCCAGCACTCATACGGACAGGGAAGACTACACCTTC
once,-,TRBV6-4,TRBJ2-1,CASRKTSRGNEQFF,TGTGCCAGCCGCAAGACTAGTAGGGGCAATGAGCAGTTCTTC
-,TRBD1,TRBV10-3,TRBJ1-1,CAISETVPGQGPNTEAFF,TGTGCCATCAGTGAGACCGTCCCGGGACAGGGCCCGAACACTGAAGCTTTCTTT
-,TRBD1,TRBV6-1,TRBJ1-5,CASSARTGGGQPQHF,TGTGCCAGCAGTGCTAGGACAGGGGGCGGTCAGCCCCAGCATTTT
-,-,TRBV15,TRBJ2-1,CATSSWGPDEQFF,TGTGCCACCAGCAGCTGGGGCCCCGATGAGCAGTTCTTC
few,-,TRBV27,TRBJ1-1,CASSFAPNTEAFF,TGTGCCAGCAGTTTTGCCCCAAACACTGAAGCTTTCTTT
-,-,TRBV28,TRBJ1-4,CASSFSGREKLFF,TGTGCCAGCAGTTTCTCGGGGAGGGAAAAACTGTTTTTT
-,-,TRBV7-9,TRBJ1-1,CASSLAIEAFF,TGTGCCAGCAGCTTAGCGATTGAAGCTTTCTTT
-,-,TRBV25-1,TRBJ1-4,CASRVSTNEKLFF,TGTGCCAGCCGAGTATCAACTAATGAAAAACTGTTTTTT
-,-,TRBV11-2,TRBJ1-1,CASSLGRYIEAFF,TGTGCCAGCAGCTTGGGGCGATACATTGAAGCTTTCTTT
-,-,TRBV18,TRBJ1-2,CASSPEPYGGYTF,TGTGCCAGCTCACCCGAGCCCTATGGTGGCTACACCTTC
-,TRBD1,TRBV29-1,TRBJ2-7,CSVRRDRTYEQYF,TGCAGCGTTCGTAGGGACAGAACCTACGAGCAGTACTTC
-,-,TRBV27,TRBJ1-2,CASSLSAVDYGYTF,TGTGCCAGCAGTTTATCGGCGGTGGACTATGGCTACACCTTC
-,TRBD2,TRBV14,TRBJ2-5,CASSQDMVAGQETQYF,TGTGCCAGCAGCCAAGATATGGTAGCGGGACAAGAGACCCAGTACTTC
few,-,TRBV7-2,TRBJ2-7,CASSPAYEQYF,TGTGCCAGCAGCCCAGCCTACGAGCAGTACTTC
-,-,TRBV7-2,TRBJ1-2,CASSPQGQGRNYGYTF,TGTGCCAGCAGCCCACAGGGTCAGGGGCGTAACTATGGCTACACCTTC
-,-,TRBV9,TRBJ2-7,CASSVAGRGSDEQYF,TGTGCCAGCAGCGTAGCGGGCCGAGGGTCCGACGAGCAGTACTTC
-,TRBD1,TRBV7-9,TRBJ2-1,CASSLVGQGLEQFF,TGTGCCAGCAGCTTAGTGGGACAGGGGCTTGAGCAGTTCTTC
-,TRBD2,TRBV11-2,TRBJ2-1,CASSSGLAGVGRSYNEQFF,TGTGCCAGCAGCTCGGGACTAGCGGGAGTGGGGCGCTCCTACAATGAGCAGTTCTTC
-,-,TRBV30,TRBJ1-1,CAWSEEAHNTEAFF,TGTGCCTGGAGTGAAGAGGCCCATAACACTGAAGCTTTCTTT
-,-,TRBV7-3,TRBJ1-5,CASSLTGGSNQPQHF,TGTGCCAGCAGCCTTACGGGGGGAAGCAATCAGCCCCAGCATTTT
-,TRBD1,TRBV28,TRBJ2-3,CASSWDSSELDTQYF,TGTGCCAGCAGTTGGGACAGCTCAGAGTTAGATACGCAGTATTTT
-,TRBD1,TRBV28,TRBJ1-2,CASSFGTGEVGGYTF,TGTGCCAGCAGTTTCGGGACAGGGGAGGTTGGTGGCTACACCTTC
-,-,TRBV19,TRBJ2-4,CASSIGGRQNIQYF,TGTGCCAGTAGTATAGGGGGCAGACAAAACATTCAGTACTTC
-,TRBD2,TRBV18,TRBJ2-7,CASSPLAGGYEQYF,TGTGCCAGCTCACCATTAGCGGGAGGCTACGAGCAGTACTTC
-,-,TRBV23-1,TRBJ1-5,CASSQSPRIRNSNQPQHF,TGCGCCAGCAGTCAATCACCCCGGATACGAAATAGCAATCAGCCCCAGCATTTT